The present TCR beta chain was sequenced within a study of blood T cells in healthy people across ages. With a J-beta primer mix and a sample-barcoded 5' primer, a second PCR ran about 6 to 11 cycles. In TCRdb, the 5' RACE reads were re-called with MiXCR into one record per CDR3 protein. There are around 1,800,000 distinct CDR3 sequences in the sample; approximately 40% occur only once, and roughly 24% lies in the top ten. The germline V gene has CDR1 DFQATT and CDR2 SNEGSKA (reference sequence). There are 13 residues in the CDR3. With 3 bases removed from V and 5 bases from J, the gap between germline ends came to 13 bases. This clonotype occurred a few times.

This TCR was sampled from a human donor in good health. The specimen sequenced was blood. The gene calls are TRBV20-1 and TRBJ2-5, with D possibly TRBD2 on 5 matching bases. The CDR3 protein is CSASAGGEETQYF. The CDR3 DNA is TGCAGTGCTAGTGCAGGTGGGGAGGAGACCCAGTACTTC.